This T cell receptor beta chain was observed in a study of blood T cell repertoires in COVID-19. Sequenced by immunoSEQ multiplex PCR; TCRdb stores in-frame clones only, minus some. Of approximately 330,000 clones listed, roughly 85% are singletons. The specimen was PBMCs or T cells enriched from blood (not recorded which). The sequence was collected from a woman aged 40 to 49 with acute COVID-19.

CDR3 sequence: CASRKQDSSYEQYF. The CDR3 coding sequence is TGTGCCAGTCGAAAACAGGACAGCTCCTACGAGCAGTACTTC. The chain uses TRBV19 and TRBJ2-7; the D gene is possibly TRBD1 (6 bases). V was shortened by 8 bases and J by 0 bases, with 14 bases between the two germline ends. The CDR3 extends over 14 amino acids. The germline gives CDR1 LNHDA, CDR2 SQIVND (reference sequence). The entire variable domain, with the rest obtained from reference TRBV19 and TRBJ2-7, is as follows: DGGITQSPKYLFRKEGQNVTLSCEQNLNHDAMYWYRQDPGQGLRLIYYSQIVNDFQKGDIAEGYSVSREKKESFPLTVTSAQKNPTAFYLCASRKQDSSYEQYFGPGTRLTVT.